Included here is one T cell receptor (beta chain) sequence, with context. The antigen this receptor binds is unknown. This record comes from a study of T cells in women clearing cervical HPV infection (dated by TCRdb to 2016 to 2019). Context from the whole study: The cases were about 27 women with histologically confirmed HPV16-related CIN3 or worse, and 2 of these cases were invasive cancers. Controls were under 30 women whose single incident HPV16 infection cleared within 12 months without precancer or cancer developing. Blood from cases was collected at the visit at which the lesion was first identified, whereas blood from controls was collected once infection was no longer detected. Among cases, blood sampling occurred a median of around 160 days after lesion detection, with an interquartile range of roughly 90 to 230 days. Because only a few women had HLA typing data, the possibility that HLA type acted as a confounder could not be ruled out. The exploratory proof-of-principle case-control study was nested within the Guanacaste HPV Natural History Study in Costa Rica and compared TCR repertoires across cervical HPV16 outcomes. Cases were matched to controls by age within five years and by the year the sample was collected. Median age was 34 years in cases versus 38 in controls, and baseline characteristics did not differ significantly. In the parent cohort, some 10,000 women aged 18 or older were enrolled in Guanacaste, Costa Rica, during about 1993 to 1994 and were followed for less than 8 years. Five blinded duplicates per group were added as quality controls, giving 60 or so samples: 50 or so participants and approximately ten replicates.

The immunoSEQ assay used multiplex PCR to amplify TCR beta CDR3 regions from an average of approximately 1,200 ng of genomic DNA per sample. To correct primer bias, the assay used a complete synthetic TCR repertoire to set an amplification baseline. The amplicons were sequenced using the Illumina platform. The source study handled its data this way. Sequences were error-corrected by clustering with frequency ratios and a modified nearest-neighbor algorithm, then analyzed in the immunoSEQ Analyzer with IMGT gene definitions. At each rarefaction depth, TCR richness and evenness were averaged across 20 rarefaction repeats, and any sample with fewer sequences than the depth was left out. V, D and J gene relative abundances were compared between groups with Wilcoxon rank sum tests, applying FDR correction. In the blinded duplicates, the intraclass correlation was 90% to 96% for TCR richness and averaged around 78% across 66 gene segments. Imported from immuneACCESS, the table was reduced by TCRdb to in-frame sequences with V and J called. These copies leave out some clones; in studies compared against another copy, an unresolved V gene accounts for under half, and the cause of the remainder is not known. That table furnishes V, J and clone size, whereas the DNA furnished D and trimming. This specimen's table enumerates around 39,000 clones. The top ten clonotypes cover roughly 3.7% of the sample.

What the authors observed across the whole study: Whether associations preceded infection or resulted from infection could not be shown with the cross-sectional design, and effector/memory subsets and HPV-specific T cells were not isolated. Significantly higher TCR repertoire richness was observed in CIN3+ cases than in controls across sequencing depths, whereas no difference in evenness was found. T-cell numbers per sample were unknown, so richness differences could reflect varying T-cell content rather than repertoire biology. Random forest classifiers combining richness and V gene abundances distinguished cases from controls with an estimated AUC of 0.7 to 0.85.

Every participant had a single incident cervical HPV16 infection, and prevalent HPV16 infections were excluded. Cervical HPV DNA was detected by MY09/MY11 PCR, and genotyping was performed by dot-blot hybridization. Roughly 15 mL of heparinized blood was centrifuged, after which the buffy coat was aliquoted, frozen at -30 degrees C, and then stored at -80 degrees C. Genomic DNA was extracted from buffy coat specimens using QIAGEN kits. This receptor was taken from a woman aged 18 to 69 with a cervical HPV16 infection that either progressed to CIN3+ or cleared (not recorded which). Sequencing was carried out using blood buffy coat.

Incomplete CDR3 DNA: TGTGCCAGCAGCTTATCCGGGGCGGGGGAAAAA. It codes for CASSLSGAGEK. The whole CDR3 region reads CASSLSGAGEKLFF. The chain is made from TRBV7-9 and TRBJ1-4, with TRBD1 perhaps the D gene, on 5 matching bases. The CDR3 end is not reached by the read, which stops 3 residues before it; the germline J gene fills it in. The CDR3 covers 14 residues, taking in both the cysteine and the phenylalanine. The 33 bases shown cover part of the CDR3, and their frame starts at base 1. The V end loses 2 bases and the J end loses 8 bases, and a stretch of 12 bases separates them. The CDR1 and CDR2 encoded by the germline V gene (reference sequence) are SEHNR and FQNEAQ.